The clone carrying this T cell receptor (beta chain) was seen just once. Its matching antigen is unknown. These data come from a study of neoadjuvant nivolumab and ipilimumab in lung cancer. Study in general: Nivolumab 3 mg/kg was given days 1, 15 and 29, plus ipilimumab 1 mg/kg day 1 in combination. General study points: TCR clonality did not significantly correlate with pathologic tumor regression. Resected-tumor TCR richness correlated positively with pretherapy blood richness. From pretherapy to surgery, tumor richness and clonality rose with dual therapy.

Germline CDR1 is MNHNY and CDR2 is SVGAGI (reference sequence). With 2 bases removed from V and 7 bases from J, the gap between germline ends came to 13 bases. This CDR3 is built from 14 residues. TCRdb's table, derived via immunoSEQ multiplex PCR, lists solely in-frame clones and lacks some. The sample shows some 38,000 clones, roughly nine tenths of them seen only once. The gene calls are TRBV6-6 and TRBJ2-3; D might be TRBD2 (5 bases). The specimen comprised peripheral blood, sampled before neoadjuvant nivolumab, alone or with ipilimumab. The source of this sequence is an adult with non-small cell lung cancer. The CDR3 DNA is TGTGCCAGCAGTTACGACCTAGCCTTGAATACGCAGTATTTT. Amino acids: CASSYDLALNTQYF.